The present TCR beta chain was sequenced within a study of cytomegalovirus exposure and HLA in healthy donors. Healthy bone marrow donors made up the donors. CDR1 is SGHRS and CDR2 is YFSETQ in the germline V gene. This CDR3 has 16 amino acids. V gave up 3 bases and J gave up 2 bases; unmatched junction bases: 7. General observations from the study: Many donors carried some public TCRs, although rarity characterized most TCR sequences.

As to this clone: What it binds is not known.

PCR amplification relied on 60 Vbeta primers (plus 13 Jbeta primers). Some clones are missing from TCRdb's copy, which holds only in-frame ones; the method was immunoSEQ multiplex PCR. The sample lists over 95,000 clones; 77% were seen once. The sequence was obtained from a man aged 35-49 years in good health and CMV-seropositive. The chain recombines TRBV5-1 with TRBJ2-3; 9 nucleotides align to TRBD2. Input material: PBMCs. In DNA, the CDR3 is TGCGCCAGCAGCTCGATTAGCGGGGGAGCCACAGATACGCAGTATTTT. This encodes CASSSISGGATDTQYF.